This T cell receptor (beta chain) was captured by sequencing in a study of high-grade serous ovarian cancer treatment subgroups (dated by TCRdb to the early 2020s). For the study in its entirety: On average, sequencing produced roughly 14,000 reads and around 6,900 unique TCR beta rearrangements for each sample. Under a laparoscopic triage algorithm, patients with high-grade serous ovarian cancer were grouped by complete gross resection or by neoadjuvant chemotherapy response, and the study profiled the TCR beta repertoires of these patients. The approximately 30-patient cohort included roughly 10 patients with no residual disease after primary surgery (R0), roughly 10 excellent NACT responders, and roughly 10 poor NACT responders. Each patient contributed one primary tumor and two metastatic tumor samples, giving under 95 samples in total.

On this clone: Its antigen has not been determined. Base qualities are missing; no much larger clone stands one base away.

The 90 tumor samples were subjected to high-throughput TCR profiling using ImmunoSEQ. As for the original processing: Richness (unique productive sequences), clonality, evenness and relatedness were included as repertoire diversity metrics, and similarity between samples was assessed with the Bhattacharyya coefficient. In a sensitivity analysis, TCRs with fewer than two reads were excluded, and consistent conclusions were obtained. In its TCRdb copy, this immuneACCESS table keeps in-frame sequences only and misses some clones. Where compared with another copy, unresolved V genes explain less than half of these, and the others have no known cause. Clone size and V and J calls were adopted from that table, with D and trimming inferred from the DNA. The sample table contains fewer than 35,000 clones; only one count was recorded for about 80% of them. Around 1.9% of the sample is held by the ten biggest clonotypes.

Reading the germline V gene (reference sequence) gives CDR1 SGHKS and CDR2 YYEKEE. Trimming takes 4 bases from V and 0 bases from J, and the germline ends sit 13 bases apart. Taken from cysteine to phenylalanine, the CDR3 has 16 residues. Solely the CDR3 DNA is kept, with 48 bases framed from the first base. Tumor samples were collected prior to definitive surgery or chemotherapy. Genomic DNA was extracted by the MD Anderson Biospecimen Extraction Resource, and TCR sequencing was done by the MD Anderson Cancer Genomics Laboratory. Overall study outcomes, separate from this receptor: Tumors from the same patient had repertoire similarity ranging from about 0.095 to 0.85, while tumors from different patients showed almost no similarity. TCR clonal relatedness showed a positive correlation with neoantigen level and a trend toward positive correlation with copy number variation and mutation load from whole-genome sequencing. TCR repertoire analyses focused on CDR3; CDR1 and CDR2 were not analyzed. Because bulk tumor TCR sequencing provided no spatial information, insight into HGSC tumor complexity and diversity was limited.

The chain links TRBV5-5 with TRBJ1-4; no D gene call is confident. The sample taken for sequencing was tumor tissue. The receptor was derived from a human donor with high-grade serous ovarian cancer. At the DNA level, the sequence is TGTGCCAGCAGCAAAATGTCGGCGGCAACTAATGAAAAACTGTTTTTT. This gives the protein CASSKMSAATNEKLFF. Here the CDR3 is joined to the reference TRBV5-5 and TRBJ1-4 genes, and the full variable domain is: DAGVTQSPTHLIKTRGQQVTLRCSPISGHKSVSWYQQVLGQGPQFIFQYYEKEERGRGNFPDRFSARQFPNYSSELNVNALLLGDSALYLCASSKMSAATNEKLFFGSGTQLSVL.